The present T cell receptor (beta chain) was sequenced within a study of blood T cell repertoires in COVID-19. Across the whole study: PBMCs, B-cell-depleted T cells, or T cells were the source of the cDNA or gDNA that made up the material.

V was pared by 4 bases and J by 4 bases, with 14 bases between. The CDR3 has 16 amino acids. Germline CDR1 reads LGHDT; CDR2 reads YNNKEL (reference sequence). Under the authors' procedure: Cell counts per sample came from amplifying reference gene primers. TCRdb's copy holds only in-frame clones and misses some; the assay was immunoSEQ multiplex PCR. That table supplies the V and J calls and clone size; D and trimming were determined from the DNA. This sample has some 270,000 clones; about four fifths occur once, and the top ten carry about 1.5%. The genes are TRBV3-1 (or the pseudogene TRBV3-2) and TRBJ2-6; no reliable D call. The material sequenced was peripheral blood. This receptor was taken from a woman between 35 and 50 years old who had recovered from COVID-19. The CDR3 sequence: CASSRRLGAGANVLTF. CDR3 sequence (DNA): TGTGCCAGCAGCCGACGTTTGGGCGCGGGGGCCAACGTCCTGACTTTC.